A single sample gave rise to the 31 T cell receptor beta chains below, sequenced in a study of post-analysis software for immune sequencing data. These receptors are not linked to any known antigen. TCR beta libraries were prepared from cDNA with unique molecular identifiers. TCRdb analysed the PCR reads with MiXCR anew, one entry per CDR3 protein. The profile shows hundreds of thousands of distinct CDR3 sequences, less than 40% of them singletons. General study results and limits: Five or six TRBV segments, TRBV5-6, TRBV5-1 and TRBV20-1 among them, were found more frequent in patients than controls.

Input material: blood. Source of these receptors: a girl aged 2-15 years with multiple sclerosis.

A word on this clonotype: At one end the junction does not follow the germline gene, possibly because of a read error. The chain couples TRBV3-1 to TRBJ1-1, with D possibly TRBD1 on 5 matching bases. CDR1 and CDR2 from the germline V gene are LGHDT and YNNKEL (reference sequence). The CDR3 spans 14 residues. CDR3 sequence: CTSSLTWGVTEAFF. The CDR3 DNA reads TGTACCAGCAGCCTCACGTGGGGGGTCACTGAAGCTTTCTTT.

This clonotype was recorded only once. The J gene is TRBJ2-1, the V gene TRBV27; 11 bases line up with TRBD2. V dropped 5 bases and J dropped 4; count of bases not matched to a gene: 7. The CDR3 loop spans 16 amino acids. Germline V gene sequence: CDR1 MNHEY, CDR2 SMNVEV (reference sequence). The DNA for the CDR3 is TGTGCCAGCAGTCAAGTAGCGGGAGGGCCATACAATGAGCAGTTCTTC. Its translation: CASSQVAGGPYNEQFF.

This chain links TRBV7-9 with TRBJ2-1, with no clear D. The CDR3 has 17 residues. CDR1 SEHNR and CDR2 FQNEAQ come from the germline V gene (reference sequence). V was shortened by 0 bases and J by 4 bases, with 16 bases between the two germline ends. CDR3 sequence: CASSLARHNIRYNEQFF. CDR3 nucleotide sequence: TGTGCCAGCAGCTTAGCGCGTCATAACATTAGATACAATGAGCAGTTCTTC.

This clonotype appeared a single time. This chain links TRBV18 with TRBJ2-1; 9 bases map to TRBD1. With V trimmed by 3 bases and J by 8 bases, 8 bases remained unmatched. The CDR3 totals 15 residues. The V gene's germline CDR1 is KGHSH and CDR2 LQKENI. DNA for the CDR3: TGTGCCAGCTCACCTGGACAGGGGAGGGACGATGAGCAGTTCTTC. Its protein product is CASSPGQGRDDEQFF.

The V and J genes are TRBV27 and TRBJ1-2; 7 bases map to TRBD1. CDR1 is MNHEY, CDR2 SMNVEV, per germline (reference sequence). This CDR3 contains 13 residues. V trimming: 3 bases; J trimming: 6 bases; junction bases outside the gene matches: 4. CDR3 protein: CASSLTGMDGYTF. CDR3 nucleotides: TGTGCCAGCAGTTTGACAGGGATGGATGGCTACACCTTC.

The chain couples TRBV29-1 to TRBJ2-3, with D tentatively TRBD1 or TRBD2 (5 bases each). CDR3 length: 14 residues. Per germline, CDR1 SQVTM and CDR2 ANQGSEA. Trimming cost V 7 bases and J 2 bases, with 16 bases left between them. The CDR3 DNA reads as TGCAGCGCGCGGGCCTCGGGGACCACAGATACGCAGTATTTT. Translated: CSARASGTTDTQYF.

The chain couples TRBV29-1 to TRBJ2-3; 8 nucleotides match TRBD1. The CDR3 has 16 residues. Germline assignment: CDR1 SQVTM and CDR2 ANQGSEA. V lost 6 bases to trimming and J lost 4 bases; unmatched junction nucleotides: 15. DNA of the CDR3: TGCAGCGTAGCAGGGCAGGCAGGGGGCTTTGCAGATACGCAGTATTTT. Its translation is CSVAGQAGGFADTQYF.

The chain couples TRBV12-3 or TRBV12-4 to TRBJ2-1, with TRBD2 matching over 14 bases. The junction had 5 bases not matched to a gene; V was cut back by 5 bases and J by 5 bases. This CDR3 has 16 residues. CDR3 region: CASSPGLAGVHNEQFF. The CDR3 DNA follows: TGTGCCAGCAGTCCGGGACTAGCGGGGGTCCACAATGAGCAGTTCTTC.

The CDR3 region has the DNA TGTGCCAGCAGCTTGTTGATAGCCAAAAACATTCAGTACTTC. Its translation: CASSLLIAKNIQYF. The chain is built from TRBV5-5 and TRBJ2-4; D not certain. V dropped 1 base and J dropped 0 bases, with 5 bases sitting between them. Germline CDR1 reads SGHKS; CDR2 reads YYEKEE (reference sequence). The CDR3 totals 14 residues. The whole variable domain, filled in from reference TRBV5-5 and TRBJ2-4, reads DAGVTQSPTHLIKTRGQQVTLRCSPISGHKSVSWYQQVLGQGPQFIFQYYEKEERGRGNFPDRFSARQFPNYSSELNVNALLLGDSALYLCASSLLIAKNIQYFGAGTRLSVL.

The chain recombines TRBV9 with TRBJ1-2, with 7 bases fitting TRBD1. Unmatched junction bases numbered 3, after V lost 3 bases and J lost 4 bases. The CDR3 sequence is 13 residues long. CDR1 SGDLS and CDR2 YYNGEE come from the germline V gene. CDR3 DNA: TGTGCCAGCAGCGGACAGGGACCCTATGGCTACACCTTC. Protein: CASSGQGPYGYTF.

This clonotype showed up just a few times. The chain carries TRBV29-1 and TRBJ2-7, with 8 positions matching TRBD2. Trimming removed 4 bases from V and 2 bases from J; junction bases left unmatched: 4. The CDR3 runs 13 residues. Germline CDR1 SQVTM, CDR2 ANQGSEA. The CDR3 protein is CSVVVAGTYEQYF. CDR3 bases: TGCAGCGTTGTGGTAGCGGGGACCTACGAGCAGTACTTC.

A single count supports this clonotype. The CDR3 bases are TGTGCCAGCAGCCCCAATCTACTAGCGGCCCAAGAGACCCAGTACTTC. Protein sequence: CASSPNLLAAQETQYF. This rearrangement joins TRBV7-9 to TRBJ2-5, with 8 bases matching TRBD2. The germline gives CDR1 SEHNR, CDR2 FQNEAQ (reference sequence). The V segment lost 5 bases and the J segment 1 base; nucleotides outside the gene matches: 9. This CDR3 has 16 amino acids.

The genes are TRBV4-3 and TRBJ2-5; TRBD2 matches 11 bases. The J call may be wrong; the DNA end is better matched by TRBJ2-7. Germline CDR1 and CDR2: LGHNA and YSLEER. The CDR3 is 15 amino acids. CDR3 bases: TGCGCCAGCAGCCCGGGACTAGCGGAAGTCTACGAGCAGTACTTC. Protein product: CASSPGLAEVYEQYF.

This clonotype came up a few times. The chain joins TRBV5-1 to TRBJ2-1; TRBD2 is a possible D gene (5 bases). This CDR3 contains 15 residues. The V end lost 4 bases, the J end lost 6 bases, and 17 bases lay between the germline ends. The V gene's germline CDR1 is SGHRS and CDR2 YFSETQ. The CDR3 bases are TGCGCCAGCAGCCCCCAAGAAGGCGGGCCCAATGAGCAGTTCTTC. It is translated as CASSPQEGGPNEQFF.

This clonotype was seen a few times. J is TRBJ2-3 and V is TRBV12-3 or TRBV12-4; possibly TRBD1 or TRBD2 for D (5 bases each). The germline V and J ends were trimmed by 2 bases and 0 bases, with 12 bases remaining between them. The CDR3 loop spans 16 amino acids. In DNA, the CDR3 is TGTGCCAGCAGTTTACGGGGCAACCCTAGCACAGATACGCAGTATTTT. This gives the protein CASSLRGNPSTDTQYF.

This clonotype was counted only a few times. The V gene is TRBV20-1, the J gene TRBJ2-3; a weak D match, TRBD1 (5 bases). The CDR3 contains 15 residues. CDR1 DFQATT and CDR2 SNEGSKA come from the germline V gene (reference sequence). Trimming took off 1 base at V and 4 bases at J, with 15 bases between the two ends. CDR3: CSARVGQGKSDTQYF. As DNA, the CDR3 is TGCAGTGCTAGAGTCGGCCAGGGAAAATCAGATACGCAGTATTTT.

The CDR3 DNA is TGTGCCAGCAGCGCCCTGGCGTCGCCCTACGAGCAGTACTTC. Protein: CASSALASPYEQYF. This chain connects TRBV9 to TRBJ2-7; D is ambiguous. CDR1 and CDR2 from the germline V gene are SGDLS and YYNGEE. Trimming removed 3 bases at V and 2 bases at J, with 12 bases between. The CDR3 totals 14 residues.

In this sample, this clonotype turned up once. The chain carries TRBV6-2 or TRBV6-3 and TRBJ2-7; the D is unclear. V lost 5 bases and J lost 10, with 18 bases in between. CDR1 and CDR2 (germline): MNHEY, SVGEGT. The CDR3 consists of 13 residues. This chain's CDR3 is CASSPQFFSNQYF. In DNA, the CDR3 is TGTGCCAGCAGTCCTCAGTTTTTCAGCAACCAGTACTTC.

V and J are TRBV6-5 and TRBJ1-5, with 7 bases fitting TRBD1. V gave up 6 bases and J gave up 2 bases; unmatched junction bases: 4. The CDR3 extends over 14 amino acids. Germline V gene lookup returns CDR1 MNHEY and CDR2 SVGAGI. CDR3 nucleotides: TGTGCCAGCAGACCCGACAGGGGCAATCAGCCCCAGCATTTT. Protein product: CASRPDRGNQPQHF.

This clonotype has a handful of counts. This chain uses TRBV4-3 with TRBJ2-2; D gene ambiguous. The CDR3 is 15 residues long. The V gene's germline CDR1 is LGHNA and CDR2 YSLEER. The V end was cut by 4 bases, the J end by 3 bases, with 12 bases between. The CDR3 region has the DNA TGCGCCAGCAGCCGTAAGATCGTTGACACCGGGGAGCTGTTTTTT. Protein product: CASSRKIVDTGELFF.

Of note for this clonotype: One end of the junction fails to match germline, which may point to a read error. This chain joins TRBV9 and TRBJ2-1, with D tentatively TRBD2 (6 bases). Germline V gene lookup returns CDR1 SGDLS and CDR2 YYNGEE. The CDR3 spans 15 residues. Written as DNA, the CDR3 is TGTGCCAGCAGTTACCGGGGGACCTCCTACAGTGAGCAGTTCTTC. Its protein is CASSYRGTSYSEQFF.

The gene calls are TRBV6-6 and TRBJ2-7, with 7 bases identical to TRBD2. V lost 6 bases to trimming and J lost 6 bases; unmatched junction nucleotides: 20. The length of the CDR3 is 17 residues. Germline CDR1 is MNHNY and CDR2 is SVGAGI (reference sequence). The CDR3 DNA reads as TGTGCCAGCAGGGGGATGTCGGCAACGCAGGGAGGGCTCGAGCAGTACTTC. Residues: CASRGMSATQGGLEQYF.

The chain employs TRBV7-9 and TRBJ1-6, with D perhaps TRBD1 (6 bases). Trimming removed 5 bases at V and 1 base at J, with 15 bases between. The CDR3 spans 17 residues. CDR1 is SEHNR and CDR2 is FQNEAQ in the germline V gene (reference sequence). CDR3 coding DNA: TGTGCCAGCAGCGCAGGACAGAGAGAATCCTATAATTCACCCCTCCACTTT. Translation gives CASSAGQRESYNSPLHF.

This clonotype has a handful of counts. This sequence joins TRBV5-1 and TRBJ1-1, with D hard to call. V was cut by 0 bases and J by 5 bases, with 5 bases left in between. Germline CDR1 reads SGHRS; CDR2 reads YFSETQ. The length of the CDR3 is 12 residues. Here the CDR3 DNA reads TGCGCCAGCAGCTTGGAACGGACTGAAGCTTTCTTT. Translating gives CASSLERTEAFF.

This clonotype was picked up a small number of times. V usage is TRBV6-5 and J usage is TRBJ1-2; no reliable D call. Germline CDR1 MNHEY, CDR2 SVGAGI. This CDR3 region has 17 residues. V gave up 0 bases and J gave up 7 bases, with 21 bases separating them. The DNA of the CDR3 is TGTGCCAGCAGTTACTCGAAGAGCGGGCAATGGGTGTCTGGCTACACCTTC. It yields the protein CASSYSKSGQWVSGYTF.

This clonotype was counted between two and nine times. The rearrangement joins TRBV12-3 or TRBV12-4 to TRBJ2-7; maybe TRBD2 (6 bases). Trimming removed 5 bases at V and 5 bases at J, with 10 bases between. The CDR3 contains 12 residues. CDR3 sequence: CASSLEGDEQYF. The CDR3 nucleotides are TGTGCCAGCAGTCTGGAGGGAGACGAGCAGTACTTC.

The rearrangement links TRBV6-5 to TRBJ2-1; the D gene is possibly TRBD2 (7 bases). V lost 8 bases and J 13 bases, leaving 24 bases between the germline ends. The CDR3 contains 14 residues. Looked up from germline, CDR1 is MNHEY and CDR2 is SVGAGI. The CDR3 DNA is TGTGCCAGCTCTTGGGGGGGGCAGGATCGTGAACAGTTCTTC. This sequence encodes CASSWGGQDREQFF.

The rearrangement joins TRBV20-1 to TRBJ1-1; no clear D gene. The CDR3 contains 13 residues. The germline V gene has CDR1 DFQATT and CDR2 SNEGSKA (reference sequence). Trimming took off 1 base at V and 4 bases at J, with 10 bases between the two ends. CDR3 amino acids: CSARAPVATEAFF. Written as DNA, the CDR3 is TGCAGTGCTAGAGCCCCGGTTGCCACTGAAGCTTTCTTT.

This chain uses TRBV5-5 with TRBJ2-3, with TRBD1 as a possible D gene (6 bases). Germline values: CDR1 SGHKS, CDR2 YYEKEE (reference sequence). There are 16 residues in the CDR3. The V end was cut by 2 bases, the J end by 4 bases, with 17 bases between. This CDR3 is CASSFETGLGADTQYF. DNA for the CDR3: TGTGCCAGCAGCTTCGAGACAGGATTGGGGGCAGATACGCAGTATTTT.

The V gene is TRBV18, the J gene TRBJ1-2; TRBD1 is a possible D gene (5 bases). The length of the CDR3 is 18 residues. The germline V and J ends were trimmed by 2 bases and 3 bases, with 22 bases remaining between them. The germline gives CDR1 KGHSH, CDR2 LQKENI. CDR3 in DNA: TGTGCCAGCTCACCATCACAGCCCGGACGGGGGGGGTACTATGGCTACACCTTC. This encodes CASSPSQPGRGGYYGYTF.

The V and J genes are TRBV6-6 and TRBJ2-3, with 9 bases that match TRBD1. This CDR3 is 14 amino acids long. The germline V gene has CDR1 MNHNY and CDR2 SVGAGI (reference sequence). V dropped 6 bases and J dropped 1; count of bases not matched to a gene: 2. This CDR3 is CASRGQGRTDTQYF. The DNA of the CDR3 is TGTGCCAGCAGGGGACAGGGACGCACAGATACGCAGTATTTT.